Listed here are 7 T cell receptor beta chains from one sample, sequenced in a study of PD-1 and CTLA-4 blockade in melanoma. TCRdb keeps only in-frame clones here, not all; method: immunoSEQ multiplex PCR. The sample consists of about 31,000 clones, 88% of them appearing once. Sequences were derived from CD8+ T cells from peripheral blood, sampled from a patient given anti-PD-1 treatment. The receptors originated from a human donor with melanoma.

This clone was observed a single time. The chain couples TRBV6-1 to TRBJ1-2; D remains unclear. This CDR3 spans 13 amino acids. The V gene lost 1 base and the J gene lost 4 bases, with 7 bases spanning the gap. The germline V gene encodes CDR1 MNHNS and CDR2 SASEGT. The CDR3 coding sequence is TGTGCCAGCAGTGAAGGGAGTGGCTATGGCTACACCTTC. Amino acids: CASSEGSGYGYTF.

The rearrangement joins TRBV4-3 to TRBJ2-6, with D possibly being TRBD1 (5 bases). V was shortened by 1 base and J by 1 base, with 5 bases between the two germline ends. The germline CDR1 and CDR2 sequences are LGHNA and YSLEER. This CDR3 spans 15 amino acids. For the CDR3, the DNA is TGCGCCAGCAGCCAAGCAGGGTCTGGGGCCAACGTCCTGACTTTC. As protein: CASSQAGSGANVLTF.

The chain combines TRBV7-9 with TRBJ2-7; D not certain. With 1 base removed from V and 1 base from J, the gap between germline ends came to 8 bases. The CDR3 consists of 14 residues. Germline V CDR1 and CDR2: SEHNR, FQNEAQ (reference sequence). The CDR3 reads CASSLGGGSYEQYF. Here the CDR3 DNA reads TGTGCCAGCAGCTTAGGTGGTGGGTCCTACGAGCAGTACTTC.

The chain carries TRBV4-1 and TRBJ2-3, with D tentatively TRBD1 (6 bases). V shed 4 bases and J shed 5 bases, with 13 bases lying between them. CDR3 length: 14 amino acids. Per the germline V gene, CDR1 is MGHRA and CDR2 is YSYEKL. CDR3 nucleotides: TGCGCCAGCAGCCCTAGCTGGGGGCAAGATACGCAGTATTTT. It yields the protein CASSPSWGQDTQYF.

V is TRBV28 and J is TRBJ2-3; possibly TRBD1 for D (6 bases). The germline V and J ends were trimmed by 5 bases and 3 bases, with 18 bases remaining between them. Per germline, CDR1 MDHEN and CDR2 SYDVKM. CDR3 length: 16 residues. CDR3 loop: CASSPDEWGPTDTQYF. The CDR3 nucleotides are TGTGCCAGCAGTCCCGATGAGTGGGGGCCGACAGATACGCAGTATTTT.

V gene TRBV29-1 combines with J gene TRBJ2-7, with 11 bases that match TRBD1. The CDR3 runs to 15 residues. Trimming cost V 3 bases and J 3 bases; bases outside gene matches: 7. Germline values: CDR1 SQVTM, CDR2 ANQGSEA. In nucleotides, the CDR3 is TGCAGCGTTGAGTCAGCGGGACAGGGGGTCTACGAGCAGTACTTC. Its translation is CSVESAGQGVYEQYF.

V is TRBV29-1 and J is TRBJ2-5, with 9 bases matching TRBD2. The CDR3 contains 14 residues. Germline assignment: CDR1 SQVTM and CDR2 ANQGSEA. The ends lost 3 bases at V and 5 bases at J; junction bases unmatched: 7. The chain's CDR3 is CSVDVAGGPETQYF. The CDR3 bases are TGCAGCGTTGATGTGGCGGGGGGGCCGGAGACCCAGTACTTC.